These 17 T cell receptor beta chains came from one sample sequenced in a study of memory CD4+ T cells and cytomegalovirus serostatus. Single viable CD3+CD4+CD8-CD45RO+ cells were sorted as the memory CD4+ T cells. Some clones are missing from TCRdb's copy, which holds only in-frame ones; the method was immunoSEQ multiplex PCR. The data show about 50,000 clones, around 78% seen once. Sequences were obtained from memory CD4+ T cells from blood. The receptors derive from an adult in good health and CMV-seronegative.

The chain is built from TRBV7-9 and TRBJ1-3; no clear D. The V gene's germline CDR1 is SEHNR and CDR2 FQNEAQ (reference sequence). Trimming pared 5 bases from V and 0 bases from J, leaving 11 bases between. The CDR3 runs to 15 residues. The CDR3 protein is CASSPTTVSGNTIYF. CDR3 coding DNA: TGTGCCAGCAGCCCGACAACGGTCTCTGGAAACACCATATATTTT.

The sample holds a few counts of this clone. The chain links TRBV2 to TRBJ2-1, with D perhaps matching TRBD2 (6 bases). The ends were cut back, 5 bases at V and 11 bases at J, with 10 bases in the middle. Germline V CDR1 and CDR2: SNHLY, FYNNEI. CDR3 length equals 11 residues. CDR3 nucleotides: TGTGCCAGCAGTCACGGGGGACAGCAGTTCTTC. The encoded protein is CASSHGGQQFF.

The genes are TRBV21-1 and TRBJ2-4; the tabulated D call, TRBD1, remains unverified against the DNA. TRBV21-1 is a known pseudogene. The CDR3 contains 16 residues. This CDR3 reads CASSPTRDRGQGIQYF. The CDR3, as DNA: TGTGCCAGCAGCCCGACGCGGGACAGGGGGCAGGGCATTCAGTACTTC.

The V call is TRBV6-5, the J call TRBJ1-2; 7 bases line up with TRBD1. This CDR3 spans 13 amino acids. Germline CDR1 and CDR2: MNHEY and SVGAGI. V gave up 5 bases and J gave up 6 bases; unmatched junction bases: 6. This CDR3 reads CASSRTGVHGYTF. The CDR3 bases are TGTGCCAGCAGTCGTACAGGGGTTCATGGCTACACCTTC.

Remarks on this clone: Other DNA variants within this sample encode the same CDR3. The CDR3, as DNA: TGTGCCAGCTCACCATCCGGGTCTGGAAACACCATATATTTT. Translation: CASSPSGSGNTIYF. The chain combines TRBV18 with TRBJ1-3, with no clear D. CDR3 length: 14 residues. The ends were cut back, 2 bases at V and 1 base at J, with 6 bases in the middle. Germline V lookup: CDR1 KGHSH, CDR2 LQKENI.

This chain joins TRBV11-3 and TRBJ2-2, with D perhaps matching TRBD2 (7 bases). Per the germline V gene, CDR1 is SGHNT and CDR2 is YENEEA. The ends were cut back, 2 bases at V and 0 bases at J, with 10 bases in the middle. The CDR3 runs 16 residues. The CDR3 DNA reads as TGTGCCAGCAGCTTAAGAGGGGGGGCGAACACCGGGGAGCTGTTTTTT. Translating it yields CASSLRGGANTGELFF.

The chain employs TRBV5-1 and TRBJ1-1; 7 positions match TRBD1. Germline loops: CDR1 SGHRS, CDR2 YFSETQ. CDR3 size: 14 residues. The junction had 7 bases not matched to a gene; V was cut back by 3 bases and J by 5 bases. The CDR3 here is CASSSDNRGTEAFF. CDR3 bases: TGCGCCAGCAGCTCCGATAACAGGGGAACTGAAGCTTTCTTT.

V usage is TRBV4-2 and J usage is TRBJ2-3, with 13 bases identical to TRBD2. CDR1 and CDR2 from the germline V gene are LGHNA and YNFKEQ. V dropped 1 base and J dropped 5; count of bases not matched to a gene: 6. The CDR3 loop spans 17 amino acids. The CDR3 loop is CASSQAGLAGDRDTQYF. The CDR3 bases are TGTGCCAGCAGCCAAGCCGGACTAGCGGGGGATAGAGATACGCAGTATTTT.

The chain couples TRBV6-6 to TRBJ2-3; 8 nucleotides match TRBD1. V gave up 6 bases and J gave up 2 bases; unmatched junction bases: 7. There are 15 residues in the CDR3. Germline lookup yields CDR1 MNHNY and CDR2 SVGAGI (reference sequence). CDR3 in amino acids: CASSHGQGLTDTQYF. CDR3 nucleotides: TGTGCCAGCAGCCACGGACAGGGACTCACAGATACGCAGTATTTT.

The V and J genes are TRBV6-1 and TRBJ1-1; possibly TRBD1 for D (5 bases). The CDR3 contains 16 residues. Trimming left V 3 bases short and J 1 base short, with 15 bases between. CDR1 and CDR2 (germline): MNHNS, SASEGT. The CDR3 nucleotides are TGTGCCAGCAGTGAGCCGGGACGCTACAAGAACACTGAAGCTTTCTTT. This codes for CASSEPGRYKNTEAFF.

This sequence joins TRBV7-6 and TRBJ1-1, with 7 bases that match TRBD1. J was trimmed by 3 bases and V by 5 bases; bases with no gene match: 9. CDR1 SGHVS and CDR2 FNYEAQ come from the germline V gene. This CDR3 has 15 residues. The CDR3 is CASSPRQGGHTEAFF. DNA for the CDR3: TGTGCCAGCAGCCCACGACAGGGCGGACACACTGAAGCTTTCTTT.

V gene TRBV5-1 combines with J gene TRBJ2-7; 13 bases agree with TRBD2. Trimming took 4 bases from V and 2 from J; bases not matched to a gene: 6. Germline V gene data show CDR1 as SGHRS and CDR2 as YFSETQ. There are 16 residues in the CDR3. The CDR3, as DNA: TGCGCCAGCAGCGTGACTAGCGGGGGGCTGACCTACGAGCAGTACTTC. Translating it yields CASSVTSGGLTYEQYF.

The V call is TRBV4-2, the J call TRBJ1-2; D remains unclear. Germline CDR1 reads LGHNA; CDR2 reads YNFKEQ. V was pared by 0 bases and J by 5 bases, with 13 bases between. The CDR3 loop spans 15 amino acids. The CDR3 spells CASSQDGGFIYGYTF. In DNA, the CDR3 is TGTGCCAGCAGCCAAGATGGAGGGTTCATATATGGCTACACCTTC.

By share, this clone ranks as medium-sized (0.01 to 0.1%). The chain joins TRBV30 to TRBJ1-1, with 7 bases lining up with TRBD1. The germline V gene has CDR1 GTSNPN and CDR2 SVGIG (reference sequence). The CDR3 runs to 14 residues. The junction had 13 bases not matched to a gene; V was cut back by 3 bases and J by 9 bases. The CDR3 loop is CAWRPLTGRVKAFF. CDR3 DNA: TGTGCCTGGAGGCCGTTGACAGGGCGGGTGAAAGCTTTCTTT.

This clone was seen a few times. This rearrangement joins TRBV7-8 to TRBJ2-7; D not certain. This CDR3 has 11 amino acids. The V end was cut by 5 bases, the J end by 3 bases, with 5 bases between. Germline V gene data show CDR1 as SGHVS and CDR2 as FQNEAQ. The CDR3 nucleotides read TGTGCCAGCAGCCCGAACTACGAGCAGTACTTC. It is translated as CASSPNYEQYF. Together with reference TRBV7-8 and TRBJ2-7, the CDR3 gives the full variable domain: GAGVSQSPRYKVAKRGQDVALRCDPISGHVSLFWYQQALGQGPEFLTYFQNEAQLDKSGLPSDRFFAERPEGSVSTLKIQRTQQEDSAVYLCASSPNYEQYFGPGTRLTVT.

CDR3 in amino acids: CASNRGRDYGYTF. CDR3 bases: TGTGCCAGCAACAGGGGGCGCGACTATGGCTACACCTTC. V usage is TRBV2 and J usage is TRBJ1-2; 9 positions agree with TRBD1. Germline CDR1 reads SNHLY; CDR2 reads FYNNEI. This CDR3 contains 13 residues. V gave up 7 bases and J gave up 3 bases; unmatched junction bases: 3.

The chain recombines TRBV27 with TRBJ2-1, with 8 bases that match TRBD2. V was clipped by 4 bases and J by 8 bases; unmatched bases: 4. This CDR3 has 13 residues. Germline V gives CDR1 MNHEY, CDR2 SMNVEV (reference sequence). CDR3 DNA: TGTGCCAGCAGTTCCCTGACTAGCGATGAGCAGTTCTTC. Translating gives CASSSLTSDEQFF.